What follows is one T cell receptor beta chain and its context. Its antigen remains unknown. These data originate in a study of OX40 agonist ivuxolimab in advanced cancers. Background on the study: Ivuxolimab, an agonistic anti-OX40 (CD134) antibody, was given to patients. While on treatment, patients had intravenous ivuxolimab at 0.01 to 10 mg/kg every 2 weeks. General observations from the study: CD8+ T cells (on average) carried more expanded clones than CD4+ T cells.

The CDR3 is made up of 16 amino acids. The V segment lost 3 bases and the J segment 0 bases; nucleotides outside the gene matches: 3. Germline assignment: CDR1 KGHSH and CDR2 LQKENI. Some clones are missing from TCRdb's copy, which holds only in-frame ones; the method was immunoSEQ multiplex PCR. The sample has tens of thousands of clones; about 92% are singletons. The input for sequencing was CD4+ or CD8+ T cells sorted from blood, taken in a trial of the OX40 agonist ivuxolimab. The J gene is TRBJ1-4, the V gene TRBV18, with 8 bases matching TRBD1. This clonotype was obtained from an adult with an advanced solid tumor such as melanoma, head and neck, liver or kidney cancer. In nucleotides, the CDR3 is TGTGCCAGCTCACCGATGGACAGGGCAACTAATGAAAAACTGTTTTTT. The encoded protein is CASSPMDRATNEKLFF.